The 29 T cell receptor beta chains below were found in one sample sequenced in a study of blood T cell repertoires in COVID-19. Sequencing was performed with immunoSEQ multiplex PCR; in TCRdb, only in-frame clones are kept and a portion is missing. In the table there are 250,000 to 350,000 clones, approximately 90% of which are singletons. Sequenced sample: peripheral blood. The receptors here all came from a woman in her thirties with COVID-19, enrolled during active disease.

This clone has more than one count but fewer than ten. The chain has TRBV6-6 and TRBJ2-2, with 11 positions matching TRBD2. The CDR3 length is 16 residues. Germline assignment: CDR1 MNHNY and CDR2 SVGAGI (reference sequence). V was pared by 5 bases and J by 4 bases, with 6 bases of the junction left unmatched. The CDR3 DNA follows: TGTGCCAGCAGTCTTAGCGGGAGGGCCAGCACCGGGGAGCTGTTTTTT. Amino acids: CASSLSGRASTGELFF.

The chain is built from TRBV19 and TRBJ1-2; 10 nucleotides align to TRBD1. The CDR3 runs to 16 residues. Germline values: CDR1 LNHDA, CDR2 SQIVND (reference sequence). J was trimmed by 6 bases and V by 6 bases; bases with no gene match: 13. CDR3 nucleotide sequence: TGTGCCAGTAGCCAATTCCGGGACAGGGGCGGGGATGGCTACACCTTC. This translates into CASSQFRDRGGDGYTF.

The chain links TRBV27 to TRBJ2-2; perhaps TRBD1 as D (5 bases). The V end lost 6 bases, the J end lost 4 bases, and 9 bases lay between the germline ends. Germline V gene data show CDR1 as MNHEY and CDR2 as SMNVEV (reference sequence). CDR3 length: 13 residues. In nucleotides, the CDR3 is TGTGCCAGCAGCACAGGTTTCACCGGGGAGCTGTTTTTT. Protein sequence: CASSTGFTGELFF.

V usage is TRBV9 and J usage is TRBJ1-1, with TRBD1 as a possible D gene (5 bases). Per the germline V gene, CDR1 is SGDLS and CDR2 is YYNGEE. The CDR3 is made up of 14 amino acids. Trimming shortened V by 4 bases and J by 1 base, and 11 bases separated the two germline ends. CDR3 sequence reads: CASSSLTGNTEAFF. Written as DNA, the CDR3 is TGTGCCAGCAGCTCTCTCACAGGGAACACTGAAGCTTTCTTT.

This rearrangement joins TRBV27 to TRBJ2-3; D gene uncertain. Germline CDR1 reads MNHEY; CDR2 reads SMNVEV (reference sequence). The CDR3 loop spans 14 amino acids. Trimming stripped 0 bases from V and 5 bases from J, with 9 bases between. The CDR3 here is CASSLSIGEDTQYF. The DNA of the CDR3 is TGTGCCAGCAGTTTATCGATTGGAGAAGATACGCAGTATTTT.

A single count supports this clone. The chain recombines TRBV20-1 with TRBJ2-2; TRBD2 matches 10 bases. CDR1 DFQATT and CDR2 SNEGSKA come from the germline V gene (reference sequence). The CDR3 runs 13 residues. Trimming removed 3 bases from V and 6 bases from J; junction bases left unmatched: 1. This CDR3 reads CSASLAGAGELFF. CDR3 coding DNA: TGCAGTGCTAGTCTAGCGGGAGCCGGGGAGCTGTTTTTT.

This clone was seen once. The chain employs TRBV2 and TRBJ2-3; D is possibly TRBD2 (7 bases). Trimming left V 0 bases short and J 5 bases short, with 12 bases between. The CDR3 extends over 15 amino acids. Germline loops: CDR1 SNHLY, CDR2 FYNNEI. CDR3 in DNA: TGTGCCAGCAGTGAAGCCAACAGGGAGGGAGATACGCAGTATTTT. It is translated as CASSEANREGDTQYF. The full variable domain, completed using reference TRBV2 and TRBJ2-3, is EPEVTQTPSHQVTQMGQEVILRCVPISNHLYFYWYRQILGQKVEFLVSFYNNEISEKSEIFDDQFSVERPDGSNFTLKIRSTKLEDSAMYFCASSEANREGDTQYFGPGTRLTVL.

The V and J genes are TRBV6-1 and TRBJ2-7, with TRBD1 matching over 7 bases. Losses at the gene ends were 2 bases for V and 3 bases for J; bases not matched to a gene: 4. Germline V gene sequence: CDR1 MNHNS, CDR2 SASEGT. The length of the CDR3 is 14 residues. The CDR3 DNA reads TGTGCCAGCAGTGAACCCAACAGGGGCTACGAGCAGTACTTC. Translated: CASSEPNRGYEQYF.

In its sample, this clone was seen a few times. The chain recombines TRBV10-2 with TRBJ1-1, with a possible D match to TRBD1 (6 bases). CDR3 length: 17 amino acids. Per germline, CDR1 WSHSY and CDR2 SAAADI. Trimming cost V 7 bases and J 0 bases, with 21 bases left between them. As DNA, the CDR3 is TGCGCCAGCAAGCCTTTTCTGACAGGCCTCATGAACACTGAAGCTTTCTTT. Amino acids: CASKPFLTGLMNTEAFF.

The rearrangement links TRBV11-1 to TRBJ2-2; the D gene is possibly TRBD1 (5 bases). Germline loops: CDR1 SGHAT, CDR2 FQDESV (reference sequence). The CDR3 is made up of 15 amino acids. V lost 6 bases and J 0 bases, leaving 11 bases between the germline ends. Here the CDR3 reads CASRPGPANTGELFF. The CDR3 coding sequence is TGTGCCAGCAGGCCAGGGCCCGCGAACACCGGGGAGCTGTTTTTT.

This chain uses TRBV4-3 with TRBJ1-4; the D is unclear. The length of the CDR3 is 14 residues. V was pared by 4 bases and J by 7 bases, with 13 bases between. Germline V gene lookup returns CDR1 LGHNA and CDR2 YSLEER. The CDR3 DNA reads as TGCGCCAGCAGCCTCTGGCGAGGAGGTGAAAAACTGTTTTTT. Protein product: CASSLWRGGEKLFF.

V and J are TRBV28 and TRBJ2-5, with TRBD2 identical over 9 bases. The germline V gene has CDR1 MDHEN and CDR2 SYDVKM. This CDR3 region has 15 residues. Trimming took 7 bases from V and 3 from J; bases not matched to a gene: 9. The CDR3 loop reads CASKGEGLAKETQYF. CDR3 sequence (DNA): TGTGCCAGCAAGGGGGAGGGACTAGCAAAAGAGACCCAGTACTTC.

V and J are TRBV9 and TRBJ1-6, with a weak D call TRBD1 (5 bases). There are 16 residues in the CDR3. Trimming took off 0 bases at V and 6 bases at J, with 13 bases between the two ends. The germline CDR1 and CDR2 sequences are SGDLS and YYNGEE. The CDR3 reads CASSVDPGISNSPLHF. In DNA, the CDR3 is TGTGCCAGCAGCGTAGACCCAGGGATATCTAATTCACCCCTCCACTTT.

The genes are TRBV6-4 and TRBJ1-1; TRBD1 aligns across 9 bases. Germline assignment: CDR1 MRHNA and CDR2 SNTAGT. The CDR3 length is 14 residues. After removal of 7 bases from V and 6 bases from J, the junction contained 9 bases not matched to a gene. CDR3 sequence reads: CASIGGTGRPEAFF. The DNA for the CDR3 is TGTGCCAGCATCGGGGGGACAGGGAGGCCTGAAGCTTTCTTT.

The V gene is TRBV2, the J gene TRBJ2-3, with D hard to call. Germline V gene data show CDR1 as SNHLY and CDR2 as FYNNEI. The V end was cut by 6 bases, the J end by 6 bases, with 7 bases between. This CDR3 region has 11 residues. CDR3 residues: CASSLPDTQYF. The CDR3 DNA follows: TGTGCCAGCAGCCTCCCCGATACGCAGTATTTT.

This rearrangement joins TRBV7-9 to TRBJ1-2, with D uncertain. The CDR3 is made up of 16 amino acids. V lost 2 bases and J lost 8, with 21 bases in between. The germline V gene has CDR1 SEHNR and CDR2 FQNEAQ (reference sequence). CDR3 in DNA: TGTGCCAGCAGCTTATCAGACACCCCTTCCGCGTGGGGCTACACCTTC. It is translated as CASSLSDTPSAWGYTF.

This chain joins TRBV4-1 and TRBJ2-7; 8 bases align to TRBD2. V shed 4 bases, J shed 0 bases, and the junction held 8 bases outside the gene matches. Germline CDR1 MGHRA, CDR2 YSYEKL. The CDR3 has 16 amino acids. CDR3 in amino acids: CASSLAWTSSSYEQYF. The CDR3 coding sequence is TGCGCCAGCAGCCTCGCCTGGACTAGCAGCTCCTACGAGCAGTACTTC.

The chain joins TRBV2 to TRBJ1-5, with TRBD1 identical over 9 bases. Germline V gene sequence: CDR1 SNHLY, CDR2 FYNNEI. This CDR3 is 15 amino acids long. J was trimmed by 3 bases and V by 1 base; bases with no gene match: 1. CDR3 sequence reads: CASSEGDRDNQPQHF. CDR3 DNA: TGTGCCAGCAGTGAAGGGGACAGGGACAATCAGCCCCAGCATTTT.

This rearrangement joins TRBV27 to TRBJ2-7; TRBD1 matches 10 bases. With V trimmed by 4 bases and J by 3 bases, 0 bases remained unmatched. This CDR3 has 13 amino acids. From germline, CDR1 is MNHEY and CDR2 SMNVEV (reference sequence). CDR3 residues: CASSWDRGYEQYF. The CDR3, as DNA: TGTGCCAGCAGTTGGGACAGGGGCTACGAGCAGTACTTC.

The chain has TRBV29-1 and TRBJ1-1; D possibly corresponds to TRBD1 (6 bases). Germline V CDR1 and CDR2: SQVTM, ANQGSEA. With 6 bases removed from V and 0 bases from J, the gap between germline ends came to 11 bases. There are 13 residues in the CDR3. CDR3 bases: TGCAGCGTGGGGCGGGGGCTGAACACTGAAGCTTTCTTT. Its protein is CSVGRGLNTEAFF.

The chain has TRBV9 and TRBJ1-1; D unclear. CDR1 is SGDLS and CDR2 is YYNGEE in the germline V gene. This CDR3 is 15 amino acids long. Between the trimmed V and J ends, which lost 0 bases and 1 base, there was a span of 10 bases. CDR3 in DNA: TGTGCCAGCAGCGTAGAGGCAGGCCGGAACACTGAAGCTTTCTTT. This codes for CASSVEAGRNTEAFF.

This chain uses TRBV9 with TRBJ2-1; a possible D gene is TRBD2 (5 bases). V lost 2 bases, J lost 9 bases, and 15 bases lay in between. CDR3 length: 14 residues. Germline CDR1 SGDLS, CDR2 YYNGEE. The CDR3 reads CASSVWLANGEQFF. DNA for the CDR3: TGTGCCAGCAGCGTGTGGCTAGCTAATGGTGAGCAGTTCTTC.

The table lists this clone with a few counts. The genes are TRBV2 and TRBJ1-6; a weak D match, TRBD1 (6 bases). The germline V and J ends were trimmed by 4 bases and 0 bases, with 10 bases remaining between them. The CDR3 has 16 residues. Germline CDR1 is SNHLY and CDR2 is FYNNEI. The CDR3 loop is CASSARGSSYNSPLHF. As DNA, the CDR3 is TGTGCCAGCAGTGCTAGGGGGAGCTCCTATAATTCACCCCTCCACTTT.

The CDR3 bases are TGTGCCAGCAGTTTGACTAGCGGGAGCGAGCAGTACTTC. Translated, it gives CASSLTSGSEQYF. The rearrangement uses TRBV12-3 or TRBV12-4 and TRBJ2-7; 12 positions agree with TRBD2. V trimming: 3 bases; J trimming: 6 bases; junction bases outside the gene matches: 0. The CDR3 runs 13 residues.

The V and J genes are TRBV3-1 (or the pseudogene TRBV3-2) and TRBJ1-3; the D gene is possibly TRBD1 (5 bases). This CDR3 is 20 amino acids long. V was shortened by 4 bases and J by 2 bases, with 27 bases between the two germline ends. Germline loops: CDR1 LGHDT, CDR2 YNNKEL (reference sequence). The CDR3 spells CASSRIDAGDPLTAGNTIYF. The CDR3 region has the DNA TGTGCCAGCAGCCGTATTGATGCGGGGGATCCCTTAACGGCTGGAAACACCATATATTTT.

The chain recombines TRBV18 with TRBJ2-3, with unresolved D. V was pared by 6 bases and J by 7 bases, with 14 bases between. The CDR3 is 13 amino acids. Germline V gene lookup returns CDR1 KGHSH and CDR2 LQKENI. The chain's CDR3 is CASSPGGTHTQYF. The DNA for the CDR3 is TGTGCCAGCTCCCCGGGTGGCACTCATACGCAGTATTTT.

The chain uses TRBV20-1 and TRBJ2-1; 7 nucleotides line up with TRBD2. This CDR3 is 11 amino acids long. Trimming removed 6 bases from V and 12 bases from J; junction bases left unmatched: 8. CDR1 and CDR2 from the germline V gene are DFQATT and SNEGSKA (reference sequence). CDR3 residues: CSAPDRLAQFF. The CDR3 DNA reads as TGCAGTGCGCCCGACCGACTAGCGCAGTTCTTC.

This chain links TRBV6-5 with TRBJ2-1; TRBD2 aligns across 10 bases. The J segment lost 9 bases and the V segment lost 0 bases, leaving 8 bases of the junction unmatched. The CDR3 consists of 16 residues. Per germline, CDR1 MNHEY and CDR2 SVGAGI. The CDR3 is CASSYSLGTSASEQFF. CDR3 DNA sequence: TGTGCCAGCAGTTACTCCCTCGGGACTAGCGCGAGTGAGCAGTTCTTC.

The gene calls are TRBV7-8 and TRBJ1-2; 10 nucleotides agree with TRBD1. This CDR3 spans 13 amino acids. J gave up 7 bases and V 4 bases, and 3 bases lay outside the gene matches. Germline CDR1 SGHVS, CDR2 FQNEAQ. CDR3 region: CASSSRTGGGYTF. The CDR3 coding sequence is TGTGCCAGCAGCTCCCGGACAGGGGGTGGCTACACCTTC.